The next 6 T cell receptor beta chains were all read from a single sample in a study of shared clonotypes between healthy human individuals. Using immunoSEQ multiplex PCR, the repertoire was profiled, and TCRdb retains in-frame clones only, with some absent. The data hold some 2.3 million clones, with 93% observed a single time. The material sequenced was naive CD4+ T cells from PBMCs. As for subset: CD45RA+ positively selected. The receptors were sampled from a man in his late teens or twenties in good health. Some clones in this sample may be carry-over from other donors' samples.

J is TRBJ1-5 and V is TRBV27, with a weak D call TRBD1 (6 bases). Germline values: CDR1 MNHEY, CDR2 SMNVEV (reference sequence). The CDR3 runs to 14 residues. V lost 5 bases, J lost 2 bases, and 10 bases lay in between. The chain's CDR3 is CASSPGTRNQPQHF. CDR3 sequence (DNA): TGTGCCAGCAGTCCGGGGACACGCAATCAGCCCCAGCATTTT.

This chain links TRBV5-6 with TRBJ2-7; D is perhaps TRBD1 (6 bases). From germline, CDR1 is SGHDT and CDR2 YYEEEE. This CDR3 contains 14 residues. The ends were cut back, 0 bases at V and 2 bases at J, with 9 bases in the middle. In DNA, the CDR3 is TGTGCCAGCAGCTTGGGACAGGTAGCCTACGAGCAGTACTTC. Its translation is CASSLGQVAYEQYF.

The rearrangement joins TRBV14 to TRBJ2-2; D gene uncertain. This CDR3 has 13 amino acids. Per germline, CDR1 SGHDN and CDR2 FVKESK. Between the trimmed V and J ends, which lost 3 bases and 8 bases, there was a span of 10 bases. The DNA for the CDR3 is TGTGCCAGCAGCCACGACCCTCAAGGGGAGCTGTTTTTT. Residues: CASSHDPQGELFF.

This chain links TRBV5-4 with TRBJ2-6; D may correspond to TRBD1 or TRBD2 (5 bases each). Germline V lookup: CDR1 SGHNT, CDR2 YYREEE (reference sequence). The ends were cut back, 2 bases at V and 2 bases at J, with 14 bases in the middle. The CDR3 has 17 residues. The CDR3: CASSFFRGGPGANVLTF. DNA of the CDR3: TGTGCCAGCAGCTTTTTTCGTGGGGGACCTGGGGCCAACGTCCTGACTTTC.

The rearrangement links TRBV29-1 to TRBJ2-1; TRBD2 agrees at 7 bases. The CDR3 is 16 residues long. V shed 1 base, J shed 5 bases, and the junction held 11 bases outside the gene matches. The germline V gene has CDR1 SQVTM and CDR2 ANQGSEA. The CDR3 is CSVEGQRGRADNEQFF. The CDR3, as DNA: TGCAGCGTTGAAGGGCAGCGAGGGAGGGCCGACAATGAGCAGTTCTTC.

About this clone itself: In the same sample, other DNA sequences code for this CDR3. This chain joins TRBV19 and TRBJ1-2; the match to TRBD1 covers 7 bases. This CDR3 is built from 13 residues. Germline CDR1 reads LNHDA; CDR2 reads SQIVND (reference sequence). With 6 bases clipped from V and 3 bases from J, the junction kept 4 bases outside the gene matches. In nucleotides, the CDR3 is TGTGCCAGTAGCCGCGGGACAGACTATGGCTACACCTTC. Protein sequence: CASSRGTDYGYTF.